These T cell receptor beta chains were read from a single sample in a study of Graves' ophthalmopathy and Graves' hyperthyroidism. TCRdb recomputed calls from the multiplex PCR reads with MiXCR, one row per CDR3 protein. There are almost 750,000 distinct CDR3 sequences in the sample; approximately 40% occur only once, and 44% lies in the top ten. The sequencing input was peripheral blood. The receptor set was obtained from an adult man with Graves' ophthalmopathy. The CDR3 runs from the conserved cysteine through the conserved F or W. D genes are given only for firm matches. Clone size is given for some rows only: seen once, a few or many times, or a class if the clone is expanded.

TRBV25-1	NA	NA	TRBJ1-2	TGTGCCAGCTTAATCGCGGACGCTAACTATGGCTACACCTTC	CASLIADANYGYTF
TRBV25-1	NA	NA	TRBJ1-4	TGTGCCAGCAGCCAAGAGGGGTTTAGTCGGGCTAATGAAAAACTGTTTTTT	CASSQEGFSRANEKLFF
TRBV7-6	few	NA	TRBJ2-2	TGTGCCAGCCAAGGGGACCAAAACACCGGGGAGCTGTTTTTT	CASQGDQNTGELFF
TRBV29-1	NA	NA	TRBJ2-2	TGCAGCGTTGAAGTCTGGAGTGGGGCCGGGGAGCTGTTTTTT	CSVEVWSGAGELFF
TRBV9	NA	TRBD2	TRBJ2-5	TGTGCCAGCAGCGAGGGACTAGCGGGGGTTTCAGAGACCCAGTACTTC	CASSEGLAGVSETQYF
TRBV7-2	NA	NA	TRBJ2-7	TGTGCCAGCAGCTTATTGGCCACCTACACCTACGAGCAGTACTTC	CASSLLATYTYEQYF
TRBV19	few	NA	TRBJ1-5	TGTGCCAGTAGTTCATCAGGAGGAATAAGCAATCAGCCCCAGCATTTT	CASSSSGGISNQPQHF
TRBV29-1	many	NA	TRBJ1-1	TGCAGCGGATCCCGGGGTCAGAACACTGAAGCTTTCTTT	CSGSRGQNTEAFF
TRBV29-1	NA	TRBD1	TRBJ2-7	TGCAGCGTCGATGTCGGGACAGGGGTAGGCTACGAGCAGTACTTC	CSVDVGTGVGYEQYF
TRBV7-9	NA	NA	TRBJ1-1	TGTGCCAGCCCGCGGACTGAAGCTTTCTTT	CASPRTEAFF
TRBV15	NA	NA	TRBJ1-6	TGTGCCACCAGCAGAGAAAGGGTGGGTCAGCCCCTCCACTTT	CATSRERVGQPLHF
TRBV2	many	NA	TRBJ2-5	TGTGCCAGCAGTGGGGGCTTCGTCGAGACCCAGTACTTC	CASSGGFVETQYF
TRBV14	many	NA	TRBJ1-4	TGTGCCAGCAGCCAAGGGTCAGGACATCGGGACGAAAAACTGTTTTTT	CASSQGSGHRDEKLFF
TRBV19	NA	NA	TRBJ1-6	TGTGCCGACACAACGGGGGATTCACCCCTCCACTTT	CADTTGDSPLHF
TRBV29-1	NA	TRBD1	TRBJ2-7	TGCAGCGCCAGCAGGGGTGAGGACAGGGGGCTGGACGAGCAGTACTTC	CSASRGEDRGLDEQYF
TRBV24-1	few	TRBD1	TRBJ2-7	TGTGCCAGCAGTTTCTGGGACAGACCTTTCCACGAGCAGTACTTC	CASSFWDRPFHEQYF
TRBV24-1	many	TRBD1	TRBJ2-5	TGTGCCACCAGTGATCCTACCGGGACAGGGGGAAGTGGTCAAGAGACCCAGTACTTC	CATSDPTGTGGSGQETQYF
TRBV4-3	few	TRBD2	TRBJ2-7	TGCGCCAGCAGCCAAGATTTTCCTAGCGGATCCTCCTACGAGCAGTACTTC	CASSQDFPSGSSYEQYF
TRBV15	NA	TRBD1	TRBJ1-5	TGTGCCACAACGGACAGGGGTCTTAAGGGGAGCAATCAGCCCCAGCATTTT	CATTDRGLKGSNQPQHF
TRBV10-3	many	TRBD1	TRBJ2-7	TGTGCCATCAGTGCCGGGACAGGGACATACGAGCAGTACTTC	CAISAGTGTYEQYF
TRBV2	NA	NA	TRBJ1-2	TGTGCCAGCAGCCCAGCCATTAACTATGGCTACACCTTC	CASSPAINYGYTF
TRBV2	NA	NA	TRBJ2-7	TGTGCCAGCAGCTTAGGGGGGATAAGGGACTACGAGCAGTACTTC	CASSLGGIRDYEQYF
TRBV29-1	NA	NA	TRBJ1-2	TGCAGCGTCCGGTCGGGGGGCATTGCTGGTGGCTACACCTTC	CSVRSGGIAGGYTF
TRBV20-1	NA	NA	TRBJ1-2	TGCAGTGCTAGAGAGGTACAGGGCACAATCTATGGCTACACCTTC	CSAREVQGTIYGYTF
TRBV7-2	many	NA	TRBJ1-5	TGTGCCAGCAGTGGAGCCCACAATCAGCCCCAGCATTTT	CASSGAHNQPQHF
TRBV14	NA	TRBD1	TRBJ2-5	TGTGCCAGCAGAGACAGGGGGCGGGAAGAGACCCAGTACTTC	CASRDRGREETQYF
TRBV24-1	NA	TRBD1	TRBJ1-4	TGTGCCACCAAAGGAATTCGGGACAGGGGGCTTGTGTGGGAAAAACTGTTTTTT	CATKGIRDRGLVWEKLFF
TRBV12-3/TRBV12-4	few	NA	TRBJ1-1	TGTGCCAGCAGTTTGAATCGGCATTGGGGGTTAACTGAAGCTTTCTTT	CASSLNRHWGLTEAFF
TRBV25-1	NA	TRBD2	TRBJ2-2	TGTGCCAGCTTAGCGGGAGACGGGAACACCGGGGAGCTGTTTTTT	CASLAGDGNTGELFF
TRBV5-1	NA	TRBD2	TRBJ2-2	TGCGCCAGCAGCCCCCGACTAGCGACACTGGACACCGGGGAGCTGTTTTTT	CASSPRLATLDTGELFF
TRBV5-4	NA	NA	TRBJ1-1	TGTGCCAGCAGCCCACAAGGTTGGGATGAAGCTTTCTTT	CASSPQGWDEAFF
TRBV10-3	NA	NA	TRBJ1-2	TGTGCCATCAGTGCCCTCTCGAGGCCCAGCGCTAACTATGGCTACACCTTC	CAISALSRPSANYGYTF
TRBV25-1	NA	NA	TRBJ2-2	NA	CASSFLAGDTGELFF
TRBV7-9	NA	TRBD1	TRBJ1-4	TGTGCCAGCAGAGTATCAAGGGGAACAGGGGGACAAGAAAAACTGTTTTTT	CASRVSRGTGGQEKLFF
TRBV29-1	NA	NA	TRBJ1-2	TGCAGCGTTGGTATAGGGGGTAAAATGGACTATGGCTACACCTTC	CSVGIGGKMDYGYTF
TRBV15	NA	NA	TRBJ1-2	TGTGCCACCAGCACTTGGACAGCCTATGGCTACACCTTC	CATSTWTAYGYTF
TRBV7-9	NA	NA	TRBJ1-5	TGTGCCAGCAGCGCCGGGACCGATGATCAGCCCCAGCATTTT	CASSAGTDDQPQHF
TRBV20-1	few	NA	TRBJ2-7	TGCAGTGCTAGTCCGCCAATCGTCTCCTACGACTTTTACGAGCAGTACTTC	CSASPPIVSYDFYEQYF
TRBV19	NA	NA	TRBJ1-2	TGTGCCAGTAGTAGGGGGTACGACTATGGCTACACCTTC	CASSRGYDYGYTF
TRBV20-1	NA	TRBD2	TRBJ2-3	TGCAGTGCCCCAGTAGCGGGAGTGGATACGCAGTATTTT	CSAPVAGVDTQYF
TRBV29-1	NA	NA	TRBJ2-1	TGCAGCGCCCCCGACAGGAGCTACAATGAGCAGTTCTTC	CSAPDRSYNEQFF
TRBV29-1	many	NA	TRBJ1-2	TGCAGCGTTGAAGATCGGGGGTCTTCTAACTATGGCTACACCTTC	CSVEDRGSSNYGYTF